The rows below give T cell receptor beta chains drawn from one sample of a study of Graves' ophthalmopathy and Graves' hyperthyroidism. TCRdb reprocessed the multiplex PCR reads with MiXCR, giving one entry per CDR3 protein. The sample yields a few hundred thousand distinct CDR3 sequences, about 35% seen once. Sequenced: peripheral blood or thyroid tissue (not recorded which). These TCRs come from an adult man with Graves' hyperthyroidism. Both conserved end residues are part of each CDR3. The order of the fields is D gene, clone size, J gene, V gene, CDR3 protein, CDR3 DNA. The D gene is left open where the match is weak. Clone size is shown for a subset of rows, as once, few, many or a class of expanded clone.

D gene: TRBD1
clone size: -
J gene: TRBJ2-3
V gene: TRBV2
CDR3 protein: CASSSITGTGAYTQYF
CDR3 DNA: TGTGCCAGCAGCAGTATTACCGGGACAGGGGCTTATACGCAGTATTTT

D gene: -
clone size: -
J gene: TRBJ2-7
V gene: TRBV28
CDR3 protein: CASSLPGASYERYF
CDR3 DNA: TGTGCCAGCAGTTTACCAGGGGCCTCCTACGAGCGGTACTTC

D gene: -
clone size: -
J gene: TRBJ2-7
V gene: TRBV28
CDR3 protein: CASSLHTGSYEQYF
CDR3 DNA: TGTGCCAGCAGTCTCCATACGGGGTCCTACGAGCAGTACTTC

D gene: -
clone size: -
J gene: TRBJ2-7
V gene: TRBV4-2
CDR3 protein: CASSVGPGNGYEQYF
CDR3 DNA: TGTGCCAGCAGCGTAGGGCCAGGGAATGGCTACGAGCAGTACTTC

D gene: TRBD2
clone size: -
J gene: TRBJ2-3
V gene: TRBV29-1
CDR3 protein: CSVLLAGVQDTQYF
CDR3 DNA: TGCAGCGTTTTACTAGCGGGGGTACAAGATACGCAGTATTTT

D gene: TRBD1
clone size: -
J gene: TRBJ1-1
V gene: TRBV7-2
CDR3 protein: CASSTRTGREAFF
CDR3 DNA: TGTGCCAGCAGCACCCGGACAGGGAGGGAAGCTTTCTTT

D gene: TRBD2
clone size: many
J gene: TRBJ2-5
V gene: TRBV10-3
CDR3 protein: CACLLRGTGRLAGANLQETQYF
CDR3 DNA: TGTGCGTGCCTCTTGCGGGGGACAGGAAGGCTAGCGGGGGCGAACCTCCAAGAGACCCAGTACTTC

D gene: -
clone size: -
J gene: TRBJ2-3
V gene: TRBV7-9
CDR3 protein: CASSLASGASDTQYF
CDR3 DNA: TGTGCCAGCAGCTTAGCGTCGGGGGCATCGGATACGCAGTATTTT

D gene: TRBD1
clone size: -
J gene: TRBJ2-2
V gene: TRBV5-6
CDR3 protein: CASSLLRGTGGSGELFF
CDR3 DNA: TGTGCCAGCAGCCTTCTACGAGGGACAGGGGGGTCCGGGGAGCTGTTTTTT

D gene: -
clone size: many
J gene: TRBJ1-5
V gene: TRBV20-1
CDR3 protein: CSASGTSSFSNQPQHF
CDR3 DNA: TGCAGTGCCTCCGGGACCTCCTCTTTTAGCAATCAGCCCCAGCATTTT

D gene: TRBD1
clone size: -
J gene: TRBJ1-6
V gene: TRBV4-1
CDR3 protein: CASSQESLDRVWNSPLHF
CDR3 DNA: TGCGCCAGCAGCCAAGAATCCTTAGACAGGGTTTGGAATTCACCCCTCCACTTT

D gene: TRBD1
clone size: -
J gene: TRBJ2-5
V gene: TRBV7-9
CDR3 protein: CASRPSGTGLPGETQYF
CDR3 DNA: TGTGCCAGCAGGCCCTCCGGGACAGGGCTGCCCGGGGAGACCCAGTACTTC

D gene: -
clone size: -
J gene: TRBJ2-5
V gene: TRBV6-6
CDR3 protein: CARSWGAIGEAQYF
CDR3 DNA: TGTGCCAGATCCTGGGGTGCAATTGGTGAGGCCCAGTACTTC

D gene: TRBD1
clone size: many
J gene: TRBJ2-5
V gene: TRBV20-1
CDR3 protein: CSARDRDRGQTQYF
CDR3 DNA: TGCAGTGCTAGAGATAGGGACAGGGGACAGACCCAGTACTTC

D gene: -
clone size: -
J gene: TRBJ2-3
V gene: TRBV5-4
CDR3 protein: CASSLGPPAGTDTQYF
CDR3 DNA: TGTGCCAGCAGCTTGGGGCCACCGGCTGGCACAGATACGCAGTATTTT

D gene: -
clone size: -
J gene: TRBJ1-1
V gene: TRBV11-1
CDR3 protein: CASSSETGWGTEAFF
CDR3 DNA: TGTGCCAGCAGCTCAGAAACAGGCTGGGGGACTGAAGCTTTCTTT

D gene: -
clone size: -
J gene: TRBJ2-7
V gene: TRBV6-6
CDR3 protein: CASSGETEAYNEQYF
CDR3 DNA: TGTGCCAGCAGTGGCGAGACAGAGGCCTACAATGAGCAGTACTTC

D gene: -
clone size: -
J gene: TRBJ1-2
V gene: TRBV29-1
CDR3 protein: CSSPTGFYGYTF
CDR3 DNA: TGCAGTTCCCCGACAGGTTTCTATGGCTACACCTTC

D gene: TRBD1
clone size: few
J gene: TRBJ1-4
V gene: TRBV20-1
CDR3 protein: CSAILGTVNEKLFF
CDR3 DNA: TGCAGTGCTATTTTGGGGACAGTTAATGAAAAACTGTTTTTT

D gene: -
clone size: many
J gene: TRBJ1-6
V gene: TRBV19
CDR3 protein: CASSIAAGKNSPLHF
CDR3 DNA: TGTGCCAGTAGTATAGCGGCAGGGAAGAATTCACCCCTCCACTTT

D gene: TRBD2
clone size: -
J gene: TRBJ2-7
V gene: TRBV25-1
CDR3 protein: CASNAGGEDYEQYF
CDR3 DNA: TGTGCCAGCAACGCGGGGGGCGAAGACTACGAGCAGTACTTC

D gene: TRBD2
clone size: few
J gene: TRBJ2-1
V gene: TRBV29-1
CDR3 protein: CSVPAAGAGYNEQFF
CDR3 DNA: TGCAGCGTCCCGGCGGCGGGAGCGGGTTACAATGAGCAGTTCTTC

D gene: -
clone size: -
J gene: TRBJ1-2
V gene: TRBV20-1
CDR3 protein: CSARDGGGSLYGYTF
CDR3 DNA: TGCAGTGCTAGAGATGGAGGGGGGTCCCTCTATGGCTACACCTTC

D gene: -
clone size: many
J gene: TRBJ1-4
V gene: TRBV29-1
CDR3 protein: CSADSLGGGGEKLFF
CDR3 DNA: TGCAGCGCTGATTCCCTGGGGGGTGGGGGGGAAAAACTGTTTTTT

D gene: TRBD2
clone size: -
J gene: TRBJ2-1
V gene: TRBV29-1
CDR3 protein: CSVEAPSGSSYNEQFF
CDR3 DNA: TGCAGCGTTGAAGCCCCTAGCGGGAGCTCCTACAATGAGCAGTTCTTC

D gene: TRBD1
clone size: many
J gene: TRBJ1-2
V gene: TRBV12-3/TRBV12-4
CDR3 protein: CASSLWGQGSYGYTF
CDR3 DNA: TGTGCCAGCAGTTTGTGGGGACAGGGTTCGTATGGCTACACCTTC

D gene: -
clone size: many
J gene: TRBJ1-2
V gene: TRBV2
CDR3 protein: CASSEAPASYGYTF
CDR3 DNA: TGTGCCAGCAGTGAAGCGCCGGCATCTTATGGCTACACCTTC

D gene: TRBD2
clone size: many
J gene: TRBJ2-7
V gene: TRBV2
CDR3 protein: CARGGLAGLSYEQYF
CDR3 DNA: TGTGCCAGGGGTGGACTAGCGGGACTCTCCTACGAGCAGTACTTC

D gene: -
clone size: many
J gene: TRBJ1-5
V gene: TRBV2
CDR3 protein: CASSEARAGANQPQHF
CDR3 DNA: TGTGCCAGCAGTGAAGCGAGGGCAGGGGCCAATCAGCCCCAGCATTTT

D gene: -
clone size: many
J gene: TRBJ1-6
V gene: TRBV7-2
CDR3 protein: CASSLRGSPLHF
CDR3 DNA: TGTGCCAGCAGCTTACGTGGTTCACCCCTCCACTTT

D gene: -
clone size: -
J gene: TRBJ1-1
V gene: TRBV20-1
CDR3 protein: CSELSGAGTEAFF
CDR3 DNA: TGCAGTGAACTGTCGGGGGCAGGCACTGAAGCTTTCTTT

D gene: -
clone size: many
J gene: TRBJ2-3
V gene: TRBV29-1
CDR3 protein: CTLEGGSTDTQYF
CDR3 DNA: TGCACCCTAGAGGGTGGTAGCACAGATACGCAGTATTTT

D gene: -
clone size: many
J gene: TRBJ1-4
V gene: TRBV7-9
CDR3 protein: CASSLLSRGHEKLFF
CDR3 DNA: TGTGCCAGCAGCTTGTTGTCCAGGGGCCACGAAAAACTGTTTTTT

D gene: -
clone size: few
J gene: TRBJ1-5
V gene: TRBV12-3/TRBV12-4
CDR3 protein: CASSRNGPPRGQPQHF
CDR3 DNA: TGTGCCAGCAGTCGGAACGGCCCACCACGGGGTCAGCCCCAGCATTTT

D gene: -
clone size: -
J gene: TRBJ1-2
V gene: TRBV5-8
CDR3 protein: CASSLAPTGFYGYTF
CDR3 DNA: TGTGCCAGCAGCTTGGCCCCGACAGGCTTTTATGGCTACACCTTC

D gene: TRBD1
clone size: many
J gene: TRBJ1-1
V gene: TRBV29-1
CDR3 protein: CSGTDRGRRTEAFF
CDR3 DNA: TGCAGCGGTACGGACAGGGGGCGGAGAACTGAAGCTTTCTTT

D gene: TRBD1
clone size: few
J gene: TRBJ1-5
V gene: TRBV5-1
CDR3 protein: CASSPGQANQPQHF
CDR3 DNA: TGCGCCAGCAGCCCCGGACAGGCCAATCAGCCCCAGCATTTT

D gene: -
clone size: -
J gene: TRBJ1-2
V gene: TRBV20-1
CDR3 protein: CSALAGTYGYTF
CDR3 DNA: TGCAGTGCTTTGGCAGGGACCTATGGCTACACCTTC

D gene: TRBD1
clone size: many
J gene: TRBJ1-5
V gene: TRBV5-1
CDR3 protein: CASSLGTGHNQPQHF
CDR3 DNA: TGCGCCAGCAGCTTGGGGACAGGTCACAATCAGCCCCAGCATTTT

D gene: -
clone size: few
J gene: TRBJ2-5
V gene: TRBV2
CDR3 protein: CASSAGQGGETQYF
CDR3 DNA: TGTGCCAGCAGTGCCGGACAGGGAGGGGAGACCCAGTACTTC

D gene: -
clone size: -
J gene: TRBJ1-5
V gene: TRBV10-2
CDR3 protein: CASSEGQGYQPQQF
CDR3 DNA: TGCGCCAGCAGTGAGGGTCAGGGGTATCAGCCCCAGCAGTTT

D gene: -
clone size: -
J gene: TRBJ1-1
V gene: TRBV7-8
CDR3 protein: CASSTMGAGGTEAFF
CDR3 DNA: TGCGCCAGCAGCACTATGGGGGCAGGCGGGACTGAAGCTTTCTTT

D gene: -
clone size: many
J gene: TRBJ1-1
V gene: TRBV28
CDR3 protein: CASSSTTVNTEAFF
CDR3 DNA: TGTGCCAGCAGTTCGACGACAGTGAACACTGAAGCTTTCTTT

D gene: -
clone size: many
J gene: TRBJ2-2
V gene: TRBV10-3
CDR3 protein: CAITPRPSNTGELFF
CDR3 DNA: TGTGCCATCACCCCCAGGCCCTCGAACACCGGGGAGCTGTTTTTT

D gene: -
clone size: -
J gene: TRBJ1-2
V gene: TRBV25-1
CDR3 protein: CAWSVQGGFYGYTF
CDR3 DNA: TGTGCCTGGAGTGTACAGGGCGGATTCTATGGCTACACCTTC

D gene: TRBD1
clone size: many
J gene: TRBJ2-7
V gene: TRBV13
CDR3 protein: CASSPGTDSYEQYF
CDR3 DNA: TGTGCCAGCAGCCCCGGGACAGACTCCTACGAGCAGTACTTC

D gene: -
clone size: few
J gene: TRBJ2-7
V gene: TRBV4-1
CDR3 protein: CASSQDPHGRNLKYEQYF
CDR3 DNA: TGCGCCAGCAGCCAAGATCCGCATGGACGAAACCTAAAGTACGAGCAGTACTTC

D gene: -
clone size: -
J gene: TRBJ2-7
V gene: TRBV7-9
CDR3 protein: CASKTVASSYRQYF
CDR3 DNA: TGTGCCAGCAAGACGGTGGCCAGCTCCTACAGGCAGTACTTC

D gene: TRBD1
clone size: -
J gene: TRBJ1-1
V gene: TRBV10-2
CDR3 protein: CASSPSGTGRNTEAFF
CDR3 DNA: TGCGCCAGCAGCCCCTCCGGGACAGGGAGGAACACTGAAGCTTTCTTT

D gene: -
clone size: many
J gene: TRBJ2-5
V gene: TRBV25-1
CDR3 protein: CASSESKGGGTQYF
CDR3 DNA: TGTGCCAGCAGTGAATCAAAAGGGGGGGGGACCCAGTACTTC

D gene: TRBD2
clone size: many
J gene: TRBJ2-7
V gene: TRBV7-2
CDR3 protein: CASSSLTSGLYSYEQYF
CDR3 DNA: TGTGCCAGCAGCTCCCTGACTAGCGGGCTCTACTCCTACGAGCAGTACTTC

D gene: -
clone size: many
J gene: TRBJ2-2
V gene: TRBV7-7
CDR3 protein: CASSTLPTSSEGSAGELFF
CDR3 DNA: TGTGCTAGCAGCACCCTCCCCACCTCTAGCGAGGGCTCAGCCGGGGAGCTGTTTTTT

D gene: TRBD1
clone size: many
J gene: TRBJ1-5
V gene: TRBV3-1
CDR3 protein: CASSQDSTGGNQPQHF
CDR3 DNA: TGTGCCAGCAGCCAAGATTCGACAGGGGGCAATCAGCCCCAGCATTTT

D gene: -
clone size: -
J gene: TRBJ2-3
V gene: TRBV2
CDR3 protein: CASNLGDTQYF
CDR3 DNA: TGTGCCAGCAACTTGGGTGATACGCAGTATTTT